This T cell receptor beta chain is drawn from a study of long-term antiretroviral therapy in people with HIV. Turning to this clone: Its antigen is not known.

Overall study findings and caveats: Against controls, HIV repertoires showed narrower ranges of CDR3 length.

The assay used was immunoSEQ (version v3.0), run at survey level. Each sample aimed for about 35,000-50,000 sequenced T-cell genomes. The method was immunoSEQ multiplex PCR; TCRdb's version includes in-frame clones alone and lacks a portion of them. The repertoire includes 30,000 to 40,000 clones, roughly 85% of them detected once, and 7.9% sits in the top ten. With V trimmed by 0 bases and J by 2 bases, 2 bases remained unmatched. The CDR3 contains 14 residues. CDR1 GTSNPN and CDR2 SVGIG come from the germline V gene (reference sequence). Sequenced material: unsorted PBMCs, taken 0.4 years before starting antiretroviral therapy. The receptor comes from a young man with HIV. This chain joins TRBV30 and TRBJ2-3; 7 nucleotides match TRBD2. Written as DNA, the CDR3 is TGTGCCTGGAGTGTCGGGGGGTCCACAGATACGCAGTATTTT. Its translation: CAWSVGGSTDTQYF.